Listed below are T cell receptor beta chains from one sample, sequenced in a study of beta chain features in type 1 diabetes. The table came from immunoSEQ multiplex PCR; TCRdb's copy has only in-frame clones and leaves some out. The table shows roughly 300,000 clones, with around 9.3% occurring only once. Source material: central memory CD4+ T cells from blood. The receptors here all came from a man aged 25 to 40 with type 1 diabetes. The CDR3 runs from the conserved cysteine through the conserved F or W. The D gene is left open where the match is weak. Clone size is not always given. Where it is, it says once, few, many or a class for expanded clones.

V gene	D gene	J gene	clone size	CDR3 protein	CDR3 DNA
TRBV11-2	.	TRBJ1-1	.	CASSLKGGNTEAFF	TGTGCCAGCAGCCTTAAGGGGGGGAACACTGAAGCTTTCTTT
TRBV15	TRBD1	TRBJ1-1	.	CATSRLWTGANTEAFF	TGTGCCACCAGCAGGCTCTGGACAGGGGCAAACACTGAAGCTTTCTTT
TRBV25-1	.	TRBJ2-3	.	CASSGGLGVSVSTDTQYF	TGTGCCAGCAGTGGCGGACTGGGGGTTTCGGTGAGCACAGATACGCAGTATTTT
TRBV7-6	TRBD1	TRBJ1-1	.	CASSPRQGGTEAFF	TGTGCCAGCAGCCCCCGACAGGGTGGCACTGAAGCTTTCTTT
TRBV27	TRBD1	TRBJ2-7	.	CASSLSSGTASYEQYF	TGTGCCAGCAGTCTATCCTCCGGGACAGCTAGCTACGAGCAGTACTTC
TRBV19	.	TRBJ2-1	few	CASTLGAPSGVAQFF	TGTGCCAGTACCCTCGGGGCCCCCTCTGGTGTGGCGCAGTTCTTC
TRBV9	.	TRBJ1-1	.	CASSVGAGNGNTEAFF	TGTGCCAGCAGCGTAGGGGCAGGGAACGGGAACACTGAAGCTTTCTTT
TRBV25-1	.	TRBJ2-5	few	CASSESETQYF	TGTGCCAGCAGTGAATCGGAGACCCAGTACTTC
TRBV10-3	TRBD1	TRBJ1-6	.	CAIRTGDNSPLHF	TGTGCCATCAGGACAGGGGACAATTCACCCCTCCACTTT
TRBV11-2	TRBD1	TRBJ2-1	.	CASSLGQVGEQFF	TGTGCCAGCAGCCTAGGACAGGTCGGTGAGCAGTTCTTC
TRBV29-1	TRBD2	TRBJ2-7	few	CSVPRSLTSGGTIYEQYF	TGCAGCGTCCCACGGTCCTTAACTAGCGGGGGGACTATCTACGAGCAGTACTTC
TRBV30	.	TRBJ2-1	.	CAWSVQGISEQFF	TGTGCCTGGAGTGTACAGGGAATAAGTGAGCAGTTCTTC
TRBV13	TRBD1	TRBJ2-3	few	CASSDDRGYDTQYF	TGTGCCAGCAGCGATGACAGGGGTTATGATACGCAGTATTTT
TRBV18	.	TRBJ2-7	few	CASSRQTGPGEQYF	TGTGCCAGCTCACGGCAGACAGGCCCCGGCGAGCAGTACTTC
TRBV28	TRBD1	TRBJ1-6	many	CASRTGESPLHF	TGTGCCAGTAGGACAGGGGAATCACCCCTCCACTTT
TRBV9	.	TRBJ2-3	few	CASSPQAWADTQYF	TGTGCCAGCAGCCCACAGGCCTGGGCAGATACGCAGTATTTT
TRBV4-3	TRBD1	TRBJ2-7	few	CASSQDFGQGYYEQYF	TGCGCCAGCAGCCAAGATTTCGGACAGGGGTACTACGAGCAGTACTTC
TRBV6-5	TRBD1	TRBJ1-3	.	CASSSGQATSGNTIYF	TGTGCCAGCAGTTCTGGACAGGCAACCTCTGGAAACACCATATATTTT
TRBV28	TRBD2	TRBJ2-3	.	CASTPGLAGGTDTQYF	TGTGCCAGCACCCCGGGACTAGCGGGGGGCACAGATACGCAGTATTTT
TRBV5-1	TRBD2	TRBJ2-3	.	CASSSSGEADTQYF	TGCGCCAGCAGCTCGAGCGGGGAGGCAGATACGCAGTATTTT
TRBV21-1	.	TRBJ1-2	.	CASERLDRAYLVVWGYTF	TGTGCCAGCGAACGTCTAGACAGGGCCTATCTCGTTGTTTGGGGCTACACCTTC
TRBV12-5	.	TRBJ2-7	.	CASGLLRAGLLTYEQYF	TGTGCTAGTGGTTTGTTGAGGGCGGGACTCCTAACCTACGAGCAGTACTTC
TRBV6-6	.	TRBJ2-7	few	CASTLGTGGGEQYF	TGTGCCAGCACCCTCGGCACTGGTGGGGGCGAGCAGTACTTC
TRBV2	.	TRBJ1-2	few	CASSEALWYAHTF	TGTGCCAGCAGTGAAGCGCTTTGGTACGCCCACACCTTC
TRBV25-1	TRBD1	TRBJ2-3	.	CASSLGQGRTDTQYF	TGTGCCAGCAGTCTCGGACAGGGACGGACAGATACGCAGTATTTT
TRBV6-1	.	TRBJ2-1	.	CASSAQGTNEQFF	TGTGCCAGCAGTGCGCAGGGAACCAATGAGCAGTTCTTC
TRBV7-9	.	TRBJ2-1	.	CASSLVGSNEQFF	TGTGCCAGCAGCTTAGTGGGGAGCAATGAGCAGTTCTTC
TRBV15	.	TRBJ1-1	few	CATSRGLHGGGTEAFF	TGTGCCACCAGCAGAGGCCTCCATGGGGGGGGCACTGAAGCTTTCTTT
TRBV11-2	.	TRBJ2-1	few	CASSVDRNNEQFF	TGTGCCAGCAGCGTAGACAGGAACAATGAGCAGTTCTTC
TRBV19	.	TRBJ1-5	.	CASSMATGNQPQHF	TGTGCCAGTAGTATGGCTACAGGGAATCAGCCCCAGCATTTT
TRBV18	TRBD2	TRBJ2-1	few	CASSPTSGGPAGQFF	TGTGCCAGCTCACCGACTAGCGGGGGGCCGGCGGGGCAGTTCTTC
TRBV5-1	.	TRBJ1-6	few	CASSLDGRGRAPLHF	TGCGCCAGCAGCTTGGATGGTAGGGGTAGGGCACCCCTCCACTTT
TRBV5-1	TRBD2	TRBJ2-7	many	CASSASGSSYEQYF	TGCGCCAGCAGCGCCAGCGGGAGTTCCTACGAGCAGTACTTC
TRBV5-1	TRBD1	TRBJ2-5	.	CASSLVGPTGSETQYF	TGCGCCAGCAGCTTGGTTGGCCCGACAGGGAGCGAGACCCAGTACTTC
TRBV4-3	TRBD2	TRBJ2-5	few	CASSQVLSGGTADETQYF	TGCGCCAGCAGCCAAGTCCTTAGCGGGGGGACCGCGGACGAGACCCAGTACTTC
TRBV6-5	TRBD1	TRBJ2-3	.	CASSYSGQGEDTQYF	TGTGCCAGCAGTTACTCGGGACAGGGTGAAGATACGCAGTATTTT
TRBV5-1	TRBD1	TRBJ2-3	few	CASSFLWQGADTQYF	TGCGCCAGCAGCTTTTTGTGGCAGGGGGCAGATACGCAGTATTTT
TRBV7-2	.	TRBJ1-1	.	CASAKVDTEAFF	TGTGCCAGCGCTAAGGTGGACACTGAAGCTTTCTTT
TRBV5-6	TRBD2	TRBJ2-4	.	CASSLVGLAVKNIQYF	TGTGCCAGCAGCTTGGTTGGACTAGCGGTCAAAAACATTCAGTACTTC
TRBV29-1	.	TRBJ1-1	.	CSVDKGRGETEAFF	TGCAGCGTTGATAAGGGAAGGGGTGAAACTGAAGCTTTCTTT
TRBV5-1	TRBD1	TRBJ2-5	few	CASSAGDSLFQETQYF	TGCGCCAGCAGCGCCGGGGACAGCCTTTTCCAAGAGACCCAGTACTTC
TRBV4-3	.	TRBJ2-6	.	CASSQGIRASGANVLTF	TGCGCCAGCAGCCAAGGCATTAGAGCCTCTGGGGCCAACGTCCTGACTTTC
TRBV10-3	.	TRBJ2-6	few	CATNGVDEANVLTF	TGTGCCACCAACGGCGTGGATGAGGCCAACGTCCTGACTTTC
TRBV9	.	TRBJ2-3	.	CASSGGDLTADTQYF	TGTGCCAGCAGCGGGGGGGACTTAACGGCAGATACGCAGTATTTT
TRBV18	TRBD2	TRBJ2-7	.	CASSPTGGAEQYF	TGTGCCAGCTCACCCACGGGGGGGGCCGAGCAGTACTTC
TRBV7-2	.	TRBJ2-5	few	CASSPPGGAQETQYF	TGTGCCAGCAGCCCACCCGGTGGGGCACAAGAGACCCAGTACTTC
TRBV27	.	TRBJ2-7	.	CASSSQGKVPYEQYF	TGTGCCAGCAGCAGTCAGGGGAAGGTTCCTTACGAGCAGTACTTC
TRBV7-2	.	TRBJ2-3	few	CASSLQPPDTQYF	TGTGCCAGCAGCTTACAACCCCCAGATACGCAGTATTTT
TRBV2	TRBD1	TRBJ1-4	.	CASSDGTGAKLFF	TGTGCCAGCAGTGACGGGACAGGGGCGAAACTGTTTTTT
TRBV18	.	TRBJ2-5	few	CASSPDGETQYF	TGTGCCAGCTCACCAGATGGGGAGACCCAGTACTTC
TRBV7-9	TRBD1	TRBJ2-6	few	CASSLGTGVGANVLTF	TGTGCCAGCAGCTTAGGGACAGGGGTAGGGGCCAACGTCCTGACTTTC
TRBV27	.	TRBJ2-5	few	CASSLSRLQETQYF	TGTGCCAGCAGTTTATCGCGGCTACAAGAGACCCAGTACTTC
TRBV4-3	TRBD1	TRBJ1-4	.	CASSPGGLYEKLFF	TGCGCCAGCAGCCCAGGGGGCCTATATGAAAAACTGTTTTTT
TRBV9	.	TRBJ1-1	few	CASSVEGTNTEAFF	TGTGCCAGCAGCGTAGAGGGGACGAACACTGAAGCTTTCTTT
TRBV13	TRBD1	TRBJ1-1	few	CASSRGHRNTEAFF	TGTGCCAGCAGCAGGGGGCATAGGAACACTGAAGCTTTCTTT
TRBV7-2	.	TRBJ2-3	few	CASSLNAGFGADTQYF	TGTGCCAGCAGCTTAAACGCGGGGTTCGGGGCAGATACGCAGTATTTT
TRBV6-5	.	TRBJ2-1	few	CASSYSGDGYNEQFF	TGTGCCAGCAGTTACTCAGGGGACGGTTACAATGAGCAGTTCTTC
TRBV29-1	TRBD1	TRBJ2-1	.	CSVIPGTANYNEQFF	TGCAGCGTAATACCCGGGACAGCCAATTACAATGAGCAGTTCTTC
TRBV5-1	.	TRBJ2-6	.	CASSNVPGTGANVLTF	TGCGCCAGTAGCAATGTCCCGGGCACTGGGGCCAACGTCCTGACTTTC